These 17 T cell receptor beta chains were all obtained from the same sample, sequenced in a study of Graves' ophthalmopathy and Graves' hyperthyroidism. Beta-chain TCR CDR3 regions were amplified from RNA transcripts. HTBI primers served in a first-round RT-PCR, which a second-round multiplex PCR followed. In TCRdb, the multiplex PCR reads were re-called with MiXCR into one record per CDR3 protein. The sample records approximately 330,000 distinct CDR3 sequences, roughly a sixth being singletons. The sample comprised peripheral blood. The receptors derive from an adult man with Graves' ophthalmopathy.

Many counts were recorded for this clonotype. The chain couples TRBV7-2 to TRBJ2-5; TRBD1 matches 10 bases. Trimming took 3 bases from V and 3 from J; bases not matched to a gene: 1. This CDR3 contains 14 residues. Germline lookup yields CDR1 SGHTA and CDR2 FQGNSA. The CDR3 here is CASSLGQGKETQYF. The DNA for the CDR3 is TGTGCCAGCAGCTTGGGACAGGGGAAAGAGACCCAGTACTTC.

This clonotype was seen ten or more times. The gene calls are TRBV20-1 and TRBJ2-7; tentatively, D is TRBD2 (5 bases). This CDR3 comprises 13 residues. Germline loops: CDR1 DFQATT, CDR2 SNEGSKA (reference sequence). The V end was cut by 2 bases, the J end by 0 bases, with 8 bases between. The CDR3 nucleotides are TGCAGTGCTAGACCGGGGAGCTCCTACGAGCAGTACTTC. It specifies CSARPGSSYEQYF.

This clonotype was found many times. The chain carries TRBV29-1 and TRBJ2-5; TRBD2 matches at 8 bases. Trimming took 0 bases from V and 5 from J; bases not matched to a gene: 5. The CDR3 totals 14 residues. Germline loops: CDR1 SQVTM, CDR2 ANQGSEA. CDR3 protein: CSVEERRGEETQYF. DNA of the CDR3: TGCAGCGTTGAAGAAAGGCGGGGGGAGGAGACCCAGTACTTC.

This clonotype was counted ten times or more. The chain employs TRBV30 and TRBJ2-2; 14 nucleotides agree with TRBD2. The junction had 2 bases not matched to a gene; V was cut back by 3 bases and J by 5 bases. This CDR3 region has 15 residues. Looked up from germline, CDR1 is GTSNPN and CDR2 is SVGIG (reference sequence). The CDR3, as DNA: TGTGCCTGGAGCGGGACTAGCGGGAGTACCGGGGAGCTGTTTTTT. It translates to CAWSGTSGSTGELFF. Supplemented by reference TRBV30 and TRBJ2-2, the full variable domain reads SQTIHQWPATLVQPVGSPLSLECTVEGTSNPNLYWYRQAAGRGLQLLFYSVGIGQISSEVPQNLSASRPQDRQFILSSKKLLLSDSGFYLCAWSGTSGSTGELFFGEGSRLTVL.

This clonotype was counted only a few times. The chain couples TRBV6-2 or TRBV6-3 to TRBJ1-5, with 10 nucleotides matching TRBD1. J gave up 0 bases and V 1 base, and 9 bases lay outside the gene matches. Germline V gene lookup returns CDR1 MNHEY and CDR2 SVGEGT. The CDR3 length is 19 residues. In nucleotides, the CDR3 is TGTGCCAGCAGTTACTACTCGGACAGGGGGTACCCTAGCAATCAGCCCCAGCATTTT. This gives the protein CASSYYSDRGYPSNQPQHF.

This clonotype was picked up many times. This sequence joins TRBV6-1 and TRBJ1-1; D possibly corresponds to TRBD1 (6 bases). The length of the CDR3 is 14 residues. Germline loops: CDR1 MNHNS, CDR2 SASEGT. Deletions cut 4 bases from V and 5 bases from J, with 14 bases between. The DNA of the CDR3 is TGTGCCAGCAGTGGGGAGGGGGGAATAACTGAAGCTTTCTTT. Its translation is CASSGEGGITEAFF.

This clonotype was detected ten times or more. J is TRBJ2-7 and V is TRBV28; D is unclear. The CDR3 contains 13 residues. The germline V and J ends were trimmed by 8 bases and 2 bases, with 13 bases remaining between them. Germline-derived CDR1 and CDR2 are MDHEN and SYDVKM. CDR3 DNA sequence: TGTGCCAGCCATGGCGGCCGAGCCTACGAGCAGTACTTC. It yields the protein CASHGGRAYEQYF.

The chain couples TRBV30 to TRBJ1-1; no firm D call. CDR1 is GTSNPN, CDR2 SVGIG, per germline (reference sequence). There are 13 residues in the CDR3. With 3 bases removed from V and 3 bases from J, the gap between germline ends came to 11 bases. CDR3 coding DNA: TGTGCCTGGAGATACGGTTTGGACACTGAAGCTTTCTTT. Amino acids: CAWRYGLDTEAFF.

This clonotype was counted at least ten times. V usage is TRBV20-1 and J usage is TRBJ2-7; D call uncertain. Trimming took off 1 base at V and 2 bases at J, with 12 bases between the two ends. This CDR3 has 14 amino acids. Per germline, CDR1 DFQATT and CDR2 SNEGSKA (reference sequence). This CDR3 reads CSARGQALPYEQYF. Here the CDR3 DNA reads TGCAGTGCTAGAGGGCAGGCGCTTCCCTACGAGCAGTACTTC.

This clonotype was observed at least ten times. The chain couples TRBV3-1 to TRBJ2-7; the D gene is possibly TRBD1 (6 bases). Germline assignment: CDR1 LGHDT and CDR2 YNNKEL (reference sequence). CDR3 length equals 12 residues. V was shortened by 2 bases and J by 4 bases, with 6 bases between the two germline ends. The CDR3 sequence is CASSQTGYEQYF. The CDR3 nucleotides read TGTGCCAGCAGCCAAACAGGGTACGAGCAGTACTTC.

This clonotype showed up many times. V and J are TRBV24-1 and TRBJ2-5, with D possibly being TRBD1 (6 bases). The CDR3 has 14 residues. Germline V gene data show CDR1 as KGHDR and CDR2 as SFDVKD. The V gene lost 5 bases and the J gene lost 2 bases, with 11 bases spanning the gap. The CDR3 loop reads CATSAQGTQETQYF. In DNA, the CDR3 is TGTGCCACCAGTGCGCAGGGGACACAAGAGACCCAGTACTTC.

In its sample, this clonotype was seen many times. A much more abundant neighbour one base away suggests this may be a read error. The chain has TRBV6-2 or TRBV6-3 and TRBJ1-1; D unresolved. CDR1 MNHEY and CDR2 SVGEGT come from the germline V gene. The CDR3 runs 13 residues. Trimming left V 2 bases short and J 9 bases short, with 13 bases between. CDR3 loop: CASSYPRSLQAFF. DNA for the CDR3: TGTGCCAGCAGTTACCCAAGGTCCCTCCAAGCTTTCTTT.

The table lists this clonotype with many counts. The chain has TRBV7-2 and TRBJ2-7; the D gene is possibly TRBD2 (6 bases). CDR1 SGHTA and CDR2 FQGNSA come from the germline V gene. V was pared by 5 bases and J by 6 bases, with 20 bases between. This CDR3 is built from 15 residues. The CDR3 is CASSPPGDGFSEQYF. As DNA, the CDR3 is TGTGCCAGCAGCCCTCCGGGGGACGGATTCTCCGAGCAGTACTTC.

The genes are TRBV12-3 or TRBV12-4 and TRBJ1-2; D gene ambiguous. This CDR3 is 15 amino acids long. V lost 1 base and J lost 4, with 13 bases in between. CDR3 in amino acids: CASSLVGRLGYGYTF. The CDR3 region has the DNA TGTGCCAGCAGTTTAGTAGGCCGGCTTGGCTATGGCTACACCTTC.

The J gene is TRBJ1-1, the V gene TRBV6-1; D remains ambiguous. Germline V gene data show CDR1 as MNHNS and CDR2 as SASEGT. Trimming took 4 bases from V and 6 from J, leaving 12 bases between them. The CDR3 covers 13 residues. CDR3 amino acids: CASSALQRPEAFF. For the CDR3, the DNA is TGTGCCAGCAGTGCTTTACAGAGGCCTGAAGCTTTCTTT.

The table lists this clonotype with many counts. The chain employs TRBV9 and TRBJ2-5; either TRBD1 or TRBD2 may supply D (5 bases each). Looked up from germline, CDR1 is SGDLS and CDR2 is YYNGEE. This CDR3 contains 14 residues. The ends were cut back, 3 bases at V and 4 bases at J, with 13 bases in the middle. DNA for the CDR3: TGTGCCAGCAGCGCTCGAGGGGTATCAGAGACCCAGTACTTC. Its translation: CASSARGVSETQYF.

At least ten counts were recorded for this clonotype. This sequence joins TRBV20-1 and TRBJ1-2; TRBD1 is a possible D gene (6 bases). This CDR3 is 14 amino acids long. CDR1 is DFQATT and CDR2 is SNEGSKA in the germline V gene (reference sequence). V dropped 7 bases and J dropped 4 bases, with 19 bases sitting between them. CDR3 residues: CSVLSRGASYGYTF. Written as DNA, the CDR3 is TGCAGTGTCCTATCCCGGGGGGCGAGCTATGGCTACACCTTC.